A single sample gave rise to the 6 T cell receptor beta chains below, sequenced in a study of control samples from healthy donors and cancer patients. Method: immunoSEQ multiplex PCR; TCRdb's copy keeps in-frame clones and lacks some. The sample has tens of thousands of clones, over 65% seen once. The sequenced material came from PBMCs. Receptor source: a woman aged 45-65 years with lung cancer.

The rearrangement joins TRBV19 to TRBJ1-1; tentatively, D is TRBD1 (5 bases). Per the germline V gene, CDR1 is LNHDA and CDR2 is SQIVND (reference sequence). Trimming removed 3 bases from V and 13 bases from J, with 21 bases in between. This CDR3 contains 14 residues. CDR3 nucleotide sequence: TGTGCCAGTAGTATCGCAGGCGAGGGGACTGAGGTTTTCTTT. Translation: CASSIAGEGTEVFF. The whole variable domain, filled in from reference TRBV19 and TRBJ1-1, reads DGGITQSPKYLFRKEGQNVTLSCEQNLNHDAMYWYRQDPGQGLRLIYYSQIVNDFQKGDIAEGYSVSREKKESFPLTVTSAQKNPTAFYLCASSIAGEGTEVFFGQGTRLTVV.

The genes are TRBV24-1 and TRBJ1-5; the D is unclear. Trimming cost V 3 bases and J 6 bases, with 5 bases left between them. The germline V gene has CDR1 KGHDR and CDR2 SFDVKD. The CDR3 has 12 residues. CDR3 sequence reads: CATSDTGQPQHF. Here the CDR3 DNA reads TGTGCCACCAGTGATACCGGTCAGCCCCAGCATTTT.

V and J are TRBV2 and TRBJ1-1; perhaps TRBD1 as D (5 bases). Trimming stripped 5 bases from V and 0 bases from J, with 16 bases between. Germline V gene sequence: CDR1 SNHLY, CDR2 FYNNEI. The CDR3 is 16 amino acids. The CDR3 loop is CASSLRDGGMNTEAFF. The CDR3 coding sequence is TGTGCCAGCAGTTTACGGGACGGAGGGATGAACACTGAAGCTTTCTTT.

This clone showed up just once. The chain uses TRBV7-6 and TRBJ2-5; weak D call: TRBD2 (5 bases). The CDR3 runs 16 residues. Germline CDR1 and CDR2: SGHVS and FNYEAQ. V gave up 4 bases and J gave up 1 base, with 16 bases separating them. CDR3 protein: CASSSAPTGFQETQYF. CDR3 nucleotide sequence: TGTGCCAGCAGCTCCGCACCTACGGGGTTCCAAGAGACCCAGTACTTC.

The chain's CDR3 is CASSMAGLAGSKDTQYF. The CDR3 nucleotides are TGTGCCAGTAGTATGGCGGGACTAGCGGGGAGTAAAGATACGCAGTATTTT. The chain has TRBV19 and TRBJ2-3, with 13 bases matching TRBD2. With 3 bases clipped from V and 5 bases from J, the junction kept 8 bases outside the gene matches. The CDR3 is 17 amino acids. CDR1 is LNHDA, CDR2 SQIVND, per germline (reference sequence).

This chain's CDR3 is CASSVGADYGYTF. CDR3 coding DNA: TGTGCCAGCAGCGTAGGGGCGGACTATGGCTACACCTTC. The chain joins TRBV9 to TRBJ1-2; D ambiguous. Germline-derived CDR1 and CDR2 are SGDLS and YYNGEE. This CDR3 is built from 13 residues. V dropped 0 bases and J dropped 3 bases, with 6 bases sitting between them.